Each of the 24 T cell receptor beta chains below was sequenced from the same sample in a study of blood T cell repertoires in COVID-19. The data were produced by immunoSEQ multiplex PCR, yet TCRdb's version contains in-frame clones alone and is incomplete. The sample carries about 150,000 clones, roughly 87% recorded once. The source material was peripheral blood. The receptors come from a woman between 45 and 65 years old with acute or convalescent COVID-19.

The chain is built from TRBV9 and TRBJ2-1; the D gene is possibly TRBD1 (6 bases). Germline assignment: CDR1 SGDLS and CDR2 YYNGEE. V was cut by 3 bases and J by 10 bases, with 17 bases left in between. The CDR3 contains 14 residues. CDR3 DNA sequence: TGTGCCAGCAGCGACGACAGGAAGTCTTGGGAGCAGTTCTTC. Protein: CASSDDRKSWEQFF.

Notes on this clone: One end of the junction fails to match germline, which may point to a read error. This chain joins TRBV19 and TRBJ1-4, with 10 bases lining up with TRBD1. From germline, CDR1 is LNHDA and CDR2 SQIVND (reference sequence). There are 14 residues in the CDR3. DNA for the CDR3: TGTGCCAGTAGTGGGACAGGGGAAGGGGTAAACGCGATTTTT. Amino acids: CASSGTGEGVNAIF.

The V and J genes are TRBV10-1 and TRBJ2-4; 11 nucleotides agree with TRBD2. The CDR3 is made up of 16 amino acids. The V gene end was trimmed by 4 bases and the J gene end by 0 bases; junction bases not matched to a gene: 2. The V gene's germline CDR1 is WNHNN and CDR2 SYGVQD (reference sequence). The DNA of the CDR3 is TGCGCCAGCAGTGGAGGACTAGCGGGAGCCAAAAACATTCAGTACTTC. Translating gives CASSGGLAGAKNIQYF.

V and J are TRBV27 and TRBJ1-2; 9 bases are a match to TRBD1. Trimming cost V 3 bases and J 8 bases; bases outside gene matches: 10. CDR1 MNHEY and CDR2 SMNVEV come from the germline V gene (reference sequence). The CDR3 loop spans 15 amino acids. CDR3 DNA sequence: TGTGCCAGCAGTTTCGTCGGGCCAGGACAGGGGGGCTACACCTTC. Protein sequence: CASSFVGPGQGGYTF.

The chain employs TRBV30 and TRBJ2-7; 7 bases are a match to TRBD2. The CDR3 totals 12 residues. V gave up 7 bases and J gave up 2 bases; unmatched junction bases: 5. CDR1 and CDR2 from the germline V gene are GTSNPN and SVGIG (reference sequence). In DNA, the CDR3 is TGTGCCTCGGAGCGGGGTACCTACGAGCAGTACTTC. Its translation is CASERGTYEQYF.

This clone was found once. The chain joins TRBV7-9 to TRBJ1-1; TRBD1 is a possible D gene (5 bases). This CDR3 is built from 13 residues. Germline-derived CDR1 and CDR2 are SEHNR and FQNEAQ (reference sequence). V lost 3 bases to trimming and J lost 8 bases, with 13 bases between them. The CDR3 reads CASSFGRGREAFF. The CDR3 nucleotides are TGTGCCAGCAGCTTCGGGAGGGGAAGGGAAGCTTTCTTT.

This clone was observed a single time. The genes are TRBV28 and TRBJ1-2, with 8 bases fitting TRBD1. This CDR3 spans 15 amino acids. V trimming: 2 bases; J trimming: 7 bases; junction bases outside the gene matches: 9. The V gene's germline CDR1 is MDHEN and CDR2 SYDVKM. This chain's CDR3 is CASSLRRQGSGGYTF. In DNA, the CDR3 is TGTGCCAGCAGTTTACGACGACAGGGGTCCGGTGGCTACACCTTC.

The J gene is TRBJ2-7, the V gene TRBV9, with 8 bases identical to TRBD1. From germline, CDR1 is SGDLS and CDR2 YYNGEE. Trimming took 1 base from V and 5 from J; bases not matched to a gene: 5. The CDR3 has 14 residues. CDR3 DNA: TGTGCCAGCAGCGTAATGGACAGGGCGAACGAGCAGTACTTC. Translated, it gives CASSVMDRANEQYF. Full variable domain (remainder filled in from reference TRBV9 and TRBJ2-7): DSGVTQTPKHLITATGQRVTLRCSPRSGDLSVYWYQQSLDQGLQFLIQYYNGEERAKGNILERFSAQQFPDLHSELNLSSLELGDSALYFCASSVMDRANEQYFGPGTRLTVT.

The V call is TRBV7-8, the J call TRBJ2-2, with 9 bases aligning to TRBD2. V lost 0 bases and J lost 6; bases outside the gene matches: 2. This CDR3 spans 15 amino acids. Germline V gene data show CDR1 as SGHVS and CDR2 as FQNEAQ. The CDR3 DNA reads TGTGCCAGCAGCTTAGCGCTAGCGGGGTCCGGGGAGCTGTTTTTT. Protein sequence: CASSLALAGSGELFF. The full variable domain, in which reference TRBV7-8 and TRBJ2-2 provide the parts outside the CDR3, is GAGVSQSPRYKVAKRGQDVALRCDPISGHVSLFWYQQALGQGPEFLTYFQNEAQLDKSGLPSDRFFAERPEGSVSTLKIQRTQQEDSAVYLCASSLALAGSGELFFGEGSRLTVL.

V gene TRBV20-1 combines with J gene TRBJ2-1, with 11 nucleotides matching TRBD2. This CDR3 is built from 15 residues. The V segment lost 3 bases and the J segment 5 bases; nucleotides outside the gene matches: 6. Per the germline V gene, CDR1 is DFQATT and CDR2 is SNEGSKA (reference sequence). The CDR3 nucleotides read TGCAGTGCTAGTCCGACTAGCGGGGCGAACAATGAGCAGTTCTTC. Translation gives CSASPTSGANNEQFF.

This chain uses TRBV7-9 with TRBJ1-5, with a tentative D call TRBD1 (6 bases). CDR1 SEHNR and CDR2 FQNEAQ come from the germline V gene (reference sequence). Trimming took 1 base from V and 6 from J, leaving 10 bases between them. The CDR3 runs to 14 residues. The CDR3 reads CASSLGGLGQPQHF. The CDR3 bases are TGTGCCAGCAGCTTAGGGGGGCTGGGTCAGCCCCAGCATTTT.

The V call is TRBV7-3, the J call TRBJ1-2; TRBD1 matches 8 bases. In germline, CDR1 is SGHTA, CDR2 FQGTGA. The CDR3 is made up of 14 amino acids. The J segment lost 8 bases and the V segment lost 2 bases, leaving 7 bases of the junction unmatched. CDR3 sequence (DNA): TGTGCCAGCAGCTTAGGCCTGACAGGGGAAGGCTACACCTTC. The encoded protein is CASSLGLTGEGYTF.

For the CDR3, the DNA is TGCGCCAGCAGCGGCTGGGGCTCACAAGCTTTCTTT. It encodes CASSGWGSQAFF. The V and J genes are TRBV4-1 and TRBJ1-1; TRBD1 is a possible D gene (5 bases). Deletions cut 5 bases from V and 9 bases from J, with 13 bases between. This CDR3 spans 12 amino acids. The germline CDR1 and CDR2 sequences are MGHRA and YSYEKL.

The chain couples TRBV6-5 to TRBJ2-1; 10 positions match TRBD2. Looked up from germline, CDR1 is MNHEY and CDR2 is SVGAGI. The trim removed 7 bases at V and 10 bases at J, leaving 13 bases unmatched. The CDR3 has 15 amino acids. This chain's CDR3 is CASNRGLAGAREQFF. CDR3 coding DNA: TGTGCCAGCAACCGAGGGCTAGCGGGAGCCAGGGAGCAGTTCTTC.

V gene TRBV28 combines with J gene TRBJ2-5, with 8 positions matching TRBD1. CDR1 MDHEN and CDR2 SYDVKM come from the germline V gene. This CDR3 has 13 amino acids. With 8 bases clipped from V and 1 base from J, the junction kept 3 bases outside the gene matches. CDR3 protein: CASGTGGQETQYF. CDR3 bases: TGTGCCAGCGGCACAGGGGGCCAAGAGACCCAGTACTTC.

The gene calls are TRBV6-5 and TRBJ2-1; weak D call: TRBD1 (5 bases). Germline lookup yields CDR1 MNHEY and CDR2 SVGAGI. This CDR3 is 12 amino acids long. The V and J ends lost 7 bases and 8 bases respectively, with 12 bases between them. The CDR3 DNA reads as TGTGCCAGCATGGCAGAAGGGGATGAGCAGTTCTTC. This sequence encodes CASMAEGDEQFF.

The rearrangement joins TRBV6-5 to TRBJ1-4; a possible D gene is TRBD1 (5 bases). Trimming removed 10 bases at V and 8 bases at J, with 17 bases between. The CDR3 loop spans 13 amino acids. Germline-derived CDR1 and CDR2 are MNHEY and SVGAGI. The CDR3: CATGGGLKEKLFF. Here the CDR3 DNA reads TGTGCCACTGGGGGAGGCCTTAAGGAAAAACTGTTTTTT.

The V call is TRBV6-5, the J call TRBJ2-5; 11 nucleotides align to TRBD2. The V gene's germline CDR1 is MNHEY and CDR2 SVGAGI. There are 15 residues in the CDR3. V lost 6 bases and J lost 2; bases outside the gene matches: 5. CDR3 region: CASRPSSGRQETQYF. Written as DNA, the CDR3 is TGTGCCAGCAGACCCTCTAGCGGGAGGCAAGAGACCCAGTACTTC.

The chain employs TRBV5-4 and TRBJ1-2; 7 bases match TRBD1. This CDR3 has 14 amino acids. CDR1 SGHNT and CDR2 YYREEE come from the germline V gene (reference sequence). After removal of 4 bases from V and 6 bases from J, the junction contained 9 bases not matched to a gene. CDR3: CASSANTGQHGYTF. The CDR3 region has the DNA TGTGCCAGCAGCGCCAATACGGGACAGCATGGCTACACCTTC.

The genes are TRBV4-2 and TRBJ2-3, with 7 bases that match TRBD2. The CDR3 has 16 amino acids. Trimming cost V 0 bases and J 0 bases; bases outside gene matches: 3. Germline CDR1 reads LGHNA; CDR2 reads YNFKEQ. CDR3 DNA: TGTGCCAGCAGCCAAGAGGTTAGCGGGAGCACAGATACGCAGTATTTT. It is translated as CASSQEVSGSTDTQYF.

The chain couples TRBV2 to TRBJ2-3; D call uncertain. Germline V lookup: CDR1 SNHLY, CDR2 FYNNEI. Trimming shortened V by 6 bases and J by 6 bases, and 10 bases separated the two germline ends. CDR3 length: 12 residues. CDR3 amino acids: CASRPDTDTQYF. CDR3 sequence (DNA): TGTGCCAGCAGACCAGACACGGATACGCAGTATTTT.

The chain carries TRBV5-6 and TRBJ2-2; no reliable D call. V was clipped by 4 bases and J by 2 bases, with 3 bases between them. In germline, CDR1 is SGHDT, CDR2 YYEEEE. CDR3 length: 12 residues. The CDR3 region is CASSLNTGELFF. The CDR3 coding sequence is TGTGCCAGCAGCCTAAACACCGGGGAGCTGTTTTTT.

CDR3 sequence reads: CASSLKSPGRNTEAFF. CDR3 bases: TGTGCCAGCAGTTTAAAATCCCCGGGAAGGAACACTGAAGCTTTCTTT. The rearrangement uses TRBV27 and TRBJ1-1; D uncertain. The CDR3 length is 16 residues. The germline V and J ends were trimmed by 2 bases and 1 base, with 14 bases remaining between them. In germline, CDR1 is MNHEY, CDR2 SMNVEV (reference sequence).

The J gene is TRBJ1-4, the V gene TRBV7-9; 9 bases are shared with TRBD1. Germline V gene lookup returns CDR1 SEHNR and CDR2 FQNEAQ (reference sequence). This CDR3 has 15 residues. V dropped 5 bases and J dropped 4; count of bases not matched to a gene: 5. CDR3 amino acids: CASSTGQGFNEKLFF. CDR3 coding DNA: TGTGCCAGCAGCACTGGACAGGGGTTTAATGAAAAACTGTTTTTT.